These T cell receptor beta chains were read from a single sample in a study of blood T cell repertoires in COVID-19. Clones were sequenced by immunoSEQ multiplex PCR, and TCRdb holds only the in-frame ones, with some missing. Of roughly 63,000 clones in the sample, approximately 88% were seen once. The sequencing sample was made of peripheral blood. The source of these receptors is a human donor in a cohort sampled during active COVID-19. Each CDR3 is given with its conserved first and last residue. A D gene is named only where the DNA matches it firmly. Size is stated for part of the rows, as once, few or many counts, or as a class when the clone is expanded.

j_gene | abundance | v_gene | d_gene | CDR3aa | CDR3nt
TRBJ1-1 | NA | TRBV5-1 | TRBD1 | CASSLGQGTTEAFF | TGCGCCAGCAGCTTGGGACAGGGGACCACTGAAGCTTTCTTT
TRBJ1-2 | NA | TRBV7-8 | TRBD1 | CASSSPGSGQAKRGYTF | TGTGCCAGCAGCTCGCCCGGTTCCGGACAGGCAAAACGGGGCTACACCTTC
TRBJ1-5 | NA | TRBV5-1 | NA | CASSPMGGLNQPQHF | TGCGCCAGCAGCCCGATGGGGGGTCTCAATCAGCCCCAGCATTTT
TRBJ2-7 | NA | TRBV18 | NA | CASSPMRGPVYEQYF | TGTGCCAGCTCACCCATGCGGGGACCCGTCTACGAGCAGTACTTC
TRBJ1-1 | NA | TRBV7-2 | NA | CASSPTRSEAFF | TGTGCCAGCAGCCCCACGAGGAGTGAAGCTTTCTTT
TRBJ2-7 | NA | TRBV28 | NA | CASRPRDFTYEQYF | TGTGCCAGCAGACCCCGGGACTTCACCTACGAGCAGTACTTC
TRBJ1-4 | NA | TRBV6-2/TRBV6-3 | TRBD1 | CASSYSRRDRDNEKLFF | TGTGCCAGCAGTTACTCGAGACGGGACAGAGATAATGAAAAACTGTTTTTT
TRBJ2-7 | NA | TRBV5-1 | NA | CASSQYRGGYEQYF | TGCGCCAGCAGCCAGTACAGGGGGGGCTACGAGCAGTACTTC
TRBJ1-2 | NA | TRBV20-1 | NA | CSAGETGLGGYTF | TGCAGTGCTGGTGAGACAGGCTTAGGTGGCTACACCTTC
TRBJ1-5 | NA | TRBV6-6 | TRBD1 | CASSLGNGQVSQPQHF | TGTGCCAGCAGTTTGGGGAATGGACAGGTGAGTCAGCCCCAGCATTTT
TRBJ1-2 | NA | TRBV29-1 | NA | CSVEDRVPDGYTF | TGCAGCGTTGAAGATCGCGTTCCTGATGGCTACACCTTC
TRBJ2-7 | once | TRBV9 | NA | CASSLWTEGEQYF | TGTGCCAGCAGCCTATGGACGGAGGGGGAGCAGTACTTC
TRBJ2-7 | NA | TRBV7-9 | TRBD2 | CASSFLSGRTSYEQYF | TGTGCCAGCAGCTTTCTCAGCGGGAGGACCTCCTACGAGCAGTACTTC
TRBJ2-1 | once | TRBV9 | NA | CASSAFAGVGEQFF | TGTGCCAGCAGCGCCTTCGCAGGGGTAGGAGAGCAGTTCTTC
TRBJ2-6 | NA | TRBV7-3 | NA | CASGVRGANVLTF | TGTGCCAGCGGAGTTAGAGGGGCCAACGTCCTGACTTTC
TRBJ1-2 | NA | TRBV6-6 | NA | CASSPGNYGYTF | TGTGCCAGCAGCCCCGGGAACTATGGCTACACCTTC